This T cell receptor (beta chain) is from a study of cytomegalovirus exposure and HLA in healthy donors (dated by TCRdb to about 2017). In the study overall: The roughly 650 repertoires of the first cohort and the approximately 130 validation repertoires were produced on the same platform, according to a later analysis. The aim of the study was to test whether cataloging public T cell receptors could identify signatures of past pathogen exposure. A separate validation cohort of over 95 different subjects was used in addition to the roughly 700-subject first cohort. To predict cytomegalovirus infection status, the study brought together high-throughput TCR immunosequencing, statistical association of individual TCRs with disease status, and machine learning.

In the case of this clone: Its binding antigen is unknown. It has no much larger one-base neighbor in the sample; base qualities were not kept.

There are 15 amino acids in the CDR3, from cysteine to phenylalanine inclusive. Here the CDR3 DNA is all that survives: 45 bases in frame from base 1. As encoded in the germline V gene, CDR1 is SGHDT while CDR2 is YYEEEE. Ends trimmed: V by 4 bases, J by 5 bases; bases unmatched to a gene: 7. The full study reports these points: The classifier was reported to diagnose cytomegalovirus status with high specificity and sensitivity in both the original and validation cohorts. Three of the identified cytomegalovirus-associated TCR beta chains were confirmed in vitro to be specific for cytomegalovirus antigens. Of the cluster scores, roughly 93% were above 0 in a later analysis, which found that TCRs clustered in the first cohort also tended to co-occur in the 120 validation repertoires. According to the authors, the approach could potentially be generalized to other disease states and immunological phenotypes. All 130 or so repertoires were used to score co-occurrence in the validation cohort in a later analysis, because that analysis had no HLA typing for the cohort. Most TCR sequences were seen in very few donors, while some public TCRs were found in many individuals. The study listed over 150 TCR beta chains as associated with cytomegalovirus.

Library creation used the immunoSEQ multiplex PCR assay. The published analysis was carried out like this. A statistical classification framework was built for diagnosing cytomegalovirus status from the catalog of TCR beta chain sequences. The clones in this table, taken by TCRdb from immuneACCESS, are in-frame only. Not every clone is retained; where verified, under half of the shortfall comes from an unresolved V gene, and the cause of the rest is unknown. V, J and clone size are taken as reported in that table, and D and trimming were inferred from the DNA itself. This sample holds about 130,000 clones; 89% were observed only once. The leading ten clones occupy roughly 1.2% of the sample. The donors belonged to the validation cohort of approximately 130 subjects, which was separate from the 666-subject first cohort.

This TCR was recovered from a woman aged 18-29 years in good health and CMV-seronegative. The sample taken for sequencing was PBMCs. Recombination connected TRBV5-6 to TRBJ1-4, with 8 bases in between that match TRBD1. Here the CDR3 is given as CASSPKTGVNEKLFF. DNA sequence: TGTGCCAGCAGCCCCAAGACAGGGGTGAATGAAAAACTGTTTTTT.